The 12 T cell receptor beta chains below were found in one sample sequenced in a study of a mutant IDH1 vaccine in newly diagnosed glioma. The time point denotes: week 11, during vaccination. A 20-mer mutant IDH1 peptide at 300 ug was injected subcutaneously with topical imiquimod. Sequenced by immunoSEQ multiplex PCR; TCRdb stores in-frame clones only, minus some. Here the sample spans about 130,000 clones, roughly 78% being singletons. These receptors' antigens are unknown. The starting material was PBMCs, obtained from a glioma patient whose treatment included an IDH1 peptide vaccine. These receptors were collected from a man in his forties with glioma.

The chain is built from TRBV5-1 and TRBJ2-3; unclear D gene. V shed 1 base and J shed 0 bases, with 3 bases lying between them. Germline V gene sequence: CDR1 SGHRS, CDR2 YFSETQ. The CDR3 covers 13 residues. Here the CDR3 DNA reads TGCGCCAGCAGCTTGAGTAGCACAGATACGCAGTATTTT. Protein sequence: CASSLSSTDTQYF.

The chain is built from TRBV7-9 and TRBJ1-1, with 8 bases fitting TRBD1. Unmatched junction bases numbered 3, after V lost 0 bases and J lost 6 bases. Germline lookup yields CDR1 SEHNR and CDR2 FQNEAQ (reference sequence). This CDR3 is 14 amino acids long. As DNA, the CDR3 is TGTGCCAGCAGCTTAGCTGGACAGGGCGCTGAAGCTTTCTTT. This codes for CASSLAGQGAEAFF. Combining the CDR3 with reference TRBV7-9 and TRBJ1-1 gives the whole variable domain DTGVSQNPRHKITKRGQNVTFRCDPISEHNRLYWYRQTLGQGPEFLTYFQNEAQLEKSRLLSDRFSAERPKGSFSTLEIQRTEQGDSAMYLCASSLAGQGAEAFFGQGTRLTVV.

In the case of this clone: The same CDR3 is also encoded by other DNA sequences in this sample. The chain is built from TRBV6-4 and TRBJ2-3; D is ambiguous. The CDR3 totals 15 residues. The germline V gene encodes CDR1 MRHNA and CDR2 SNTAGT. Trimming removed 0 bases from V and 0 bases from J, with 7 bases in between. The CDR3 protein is CASSDSAGSTDTQYF. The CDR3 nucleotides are TGTGCCAGCAGTGACTCGGCTGGTAGCACAGATACGCAGTATTTT.

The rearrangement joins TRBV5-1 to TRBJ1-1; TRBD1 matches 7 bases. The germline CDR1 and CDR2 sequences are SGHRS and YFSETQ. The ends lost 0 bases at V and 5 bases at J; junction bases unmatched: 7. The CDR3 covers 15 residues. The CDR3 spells CASSLAGGTRTEAFF. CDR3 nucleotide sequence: TGCGCCAGCAGCTTGGCAGGGGGTACTCGGACTGAAGCTTTCTTT.

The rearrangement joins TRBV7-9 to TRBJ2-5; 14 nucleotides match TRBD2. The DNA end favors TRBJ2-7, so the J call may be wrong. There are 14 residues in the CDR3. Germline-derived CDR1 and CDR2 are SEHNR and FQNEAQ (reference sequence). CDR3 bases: TGTGCCACTTCGGGGACTAGCGGGAGTTACGAGCAGTACTTC. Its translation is CATSGTSGSYEQYF.

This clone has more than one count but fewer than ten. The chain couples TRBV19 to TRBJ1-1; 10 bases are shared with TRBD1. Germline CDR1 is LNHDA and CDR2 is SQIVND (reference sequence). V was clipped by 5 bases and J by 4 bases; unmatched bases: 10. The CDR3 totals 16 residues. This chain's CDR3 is CASSSGDRGGGTEAFF. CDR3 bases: TGTGCCAGTAGTTCCGGGGACAGGGGAGGCGGCACTGAAGCTTTCTTT.

CDR3 residues: CASSFGTGVGEQYF. The CDR3 DNA reads as TGTGCCAGCAGTTTCGGGACAGGGGTAGGGGAGCAGTACTTC. J is TRBJ2-7 and V is TRBV27; TRBD1 agrees at 10 bases. The CDR3 is 14 residues long. Per the germline V gene, CDR1 is MNHEY and CDR2 is SMNVEV (reference sequence). V shed 3 bases, J shed 7 bases, and the junction held 6 bases outside the gene matches.

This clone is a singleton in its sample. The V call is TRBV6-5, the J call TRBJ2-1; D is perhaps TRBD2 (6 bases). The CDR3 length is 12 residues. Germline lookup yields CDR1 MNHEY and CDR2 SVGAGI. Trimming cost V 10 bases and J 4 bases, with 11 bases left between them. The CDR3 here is CAISGLYNEQFF. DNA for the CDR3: TGTGCCATTAGCGGCCTATACAATGAGCAGTTCTTC.

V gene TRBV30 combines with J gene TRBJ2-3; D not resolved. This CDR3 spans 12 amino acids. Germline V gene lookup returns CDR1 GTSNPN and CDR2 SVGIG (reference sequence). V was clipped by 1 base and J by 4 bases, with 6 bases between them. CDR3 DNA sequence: TGTGCCTGGAGTGGGGTATCAGATACGCAGTATTTT. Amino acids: CAWSGVSDTQYF.

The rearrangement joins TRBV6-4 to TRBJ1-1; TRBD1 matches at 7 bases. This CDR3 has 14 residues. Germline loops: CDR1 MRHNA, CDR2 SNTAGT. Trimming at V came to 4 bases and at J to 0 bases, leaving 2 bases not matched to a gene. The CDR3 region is CASSAGQMNTEAFF. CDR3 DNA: TGTGCCAGCAGTGCGGGACAGATGAACACTGAAGCTTTCTTT.

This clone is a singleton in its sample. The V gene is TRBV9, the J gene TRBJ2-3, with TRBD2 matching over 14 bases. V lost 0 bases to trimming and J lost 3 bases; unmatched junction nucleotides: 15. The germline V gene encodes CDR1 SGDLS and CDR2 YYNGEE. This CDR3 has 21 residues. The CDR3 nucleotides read TGTGCCAGCAGCGTAGCCCCCGCTTTGACTAGCGGGAGGGCCGGAACAGATACGCAGTATTTT. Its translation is CASSVAPALTSGRAGTDTQYF.

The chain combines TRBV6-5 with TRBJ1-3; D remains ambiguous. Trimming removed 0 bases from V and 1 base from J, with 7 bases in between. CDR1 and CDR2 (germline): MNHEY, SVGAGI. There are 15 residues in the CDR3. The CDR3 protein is CASSYSAPSGNTIYF. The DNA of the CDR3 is TGTGCCAGCAGTTACTCGGCCCCATCTGGAAACACCATATATTTT.